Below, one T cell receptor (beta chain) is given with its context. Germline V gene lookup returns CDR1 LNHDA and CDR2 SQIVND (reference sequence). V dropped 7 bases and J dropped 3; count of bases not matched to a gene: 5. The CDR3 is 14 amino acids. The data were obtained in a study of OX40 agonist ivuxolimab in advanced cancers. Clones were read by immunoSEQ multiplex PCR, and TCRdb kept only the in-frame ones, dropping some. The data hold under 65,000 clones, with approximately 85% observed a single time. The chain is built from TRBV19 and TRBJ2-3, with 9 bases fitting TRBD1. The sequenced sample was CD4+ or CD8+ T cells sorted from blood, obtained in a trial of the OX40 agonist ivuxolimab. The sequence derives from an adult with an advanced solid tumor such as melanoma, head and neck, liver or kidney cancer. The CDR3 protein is CASNDRGGTDTQYF. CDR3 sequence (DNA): TGTGCCAGTAACGACAGGGGGGGAACAGATACGCAGTATTTT.